The entry below describes one T cell receptor (beta chain). This clonotype occurred many times. The specificity of this receptor is unknown. No much larger clone is present one base from it, and per-base qualities are unavailable. Ophthalmopathy patients had moderately to severely active disease, with a Clinical Activity Score of 3 or more, a NOSPECS grade of 4 or more, and a disease duration of less than 3 months. Exclusion was applied to patients with uncontrolled infections, other autoimmune diseases, pregnancy or lactation. Diagnoses were based on clinical symptoms, serum thyroxine and TRAb, thyroid ultrasound and orbital computed tomography. Ficoll-Paque density gradient centrifugation was used to isolate PBMCs from about 9 ml of fresh peripheral blood. Total RNA was extracted with Trizol reagent, and quality was checked on an Agilent 2100 Bioanalyzer. V is cut back by 4 bases and J by 2 bases, with 7 bases in the junction unmatched. From cysteine to phenylalanine, the CDR3 is 15 amino acids long. Only the CDR3 part of the read is kept: 45 bases, read in frame from the first base. Reading the germline V gene (reference sequence) gives CDR1 SEHNR and CDR2 FQNEAQ.

The data originate from a study of T cells in Graves' hyperthyroidism and ophthalmopathy (dated by TCRdb to about 2019). Looking at the study overall: Peripheral blood was collected at initial diagnosis, before any treatment. TCR V-J signatures able to tell the groups apart were searched for in a discovery cohort of about a hundred patients, of whom 43 had Graves' ophthalmopathy and 57 had stable Graves' hyperthyroidism. An independent validation cohort of about 20 hyperthyroidism patients and roughly 16 patients who later progressed to ophthalmopathy tested prospective prediction of ophthalmopathy. The 100 discovery patients were randomly divided into training and test sets at a 7:3 ratio. Thyroid tissue and blood T-cell repertoires from several Graves' hyperthyroidism patients were also compared in the study. Once sampling was done, hyperthyroidism patients were given methimazole at a starting dose of 30 mg daily, whereas ophthalmopathy patients were given high-dose intravenous methylprednisolone. The paper describes TCR Vbeta CDR3 sequencing of roughly 130 peripheral blood samples, made up of roughly 40 ophthalmopathy patients, roughly 80 hyperthyroidism patients and around 17 progressor patients.

General study outcomes and caveats: Sample size was not statistically predetermined, and blinding of investigators to group allocation was not performed. In validation, the model predicted progression to ophthalmopathy with 60% to 71% sensitivity and approximately 72% specificity, a median of around six months before onset. In cross-validation, a model built on a 13 V-J signature told ophthalmopathy apart from stable hyperthyroidism with under 90% sensitivity and around 81% specificity, and in testing the same model reached 80%/75%. Most expanded thyroid clonotypes (frequency above 0.001) were also detected in blood, suggesting blood repertoires may reflect thyroid immune responses.

The TCR beta CDR3 regions were amplified from the RNA transcripts. The TCR CDR3 was subjected to a first round of RT-PCR using the HTBI primer set and the Qiagen OneStep RT-PCR kit. Libraries were constructed in a second round of multiplex PCR, after which size selection and purification were performed. Sequencing of the libraries was done on an Illumina HiSeq2000 using paired-end 100 bp reads. The original pipeline was this. SOAPnuke was used to process the raw data, with reads discarded if the reads contained adapters or uncalled bases, had a mean Phred below 15, or lacked an exact constant-primer or identifier match. High-quality paired reads were merged using COPE v1.2.5, and each unique nucleotide sequence was defined as a clonotype. Clonotypes were aligned to IMGT TRBV, TRBD and TRBJ reference segments using MiTCR v1.1. The analysis was restricted to V-J combinations with a frequency above 0.0001, which together covered roughly 99% of the repertoires. The TCS score was defined as the ratio of F50 (clonal expansion) to E x V (chaos), calculated using BLOSUM62-based TCRdist between CDR3 peptides within each V-J. Welch's t-statistics and random forest reduced fewer than 550 V-J features to 13, which were used in a naive Bayes classifier (R e1071). Starting from the raw public reads, TCRdb applied fastp trimming at Q25, assembled clones with MiXCR and retained in-frame beta chains. Each CDR3 protein gets just one entry, which takes the most common genes and DNA from the rows behind it. The V and J calls and clone size are TCRdb's, not the authors'. In this sample the table shows around 300,000 distinct CDR3 sequences, 22% of which occur a single time. Roughly 60% of the sample is taken by the ten largest.

This sequence originates from a man aged 25 to 40 with Graves' ophthalmopathy. The material sequenced was blood. The receptor chain draws on TRBV7-9 and TRBJ2-7, with 8 central nucleotides matching TRBD1. CDR3 sequence: CASSSPDRGAYEQYF. The nucleotide sequence reads TGTGCCAGCAGCTCCCCAGACAGGGGCGCCTACGAGCAGTACTTC.